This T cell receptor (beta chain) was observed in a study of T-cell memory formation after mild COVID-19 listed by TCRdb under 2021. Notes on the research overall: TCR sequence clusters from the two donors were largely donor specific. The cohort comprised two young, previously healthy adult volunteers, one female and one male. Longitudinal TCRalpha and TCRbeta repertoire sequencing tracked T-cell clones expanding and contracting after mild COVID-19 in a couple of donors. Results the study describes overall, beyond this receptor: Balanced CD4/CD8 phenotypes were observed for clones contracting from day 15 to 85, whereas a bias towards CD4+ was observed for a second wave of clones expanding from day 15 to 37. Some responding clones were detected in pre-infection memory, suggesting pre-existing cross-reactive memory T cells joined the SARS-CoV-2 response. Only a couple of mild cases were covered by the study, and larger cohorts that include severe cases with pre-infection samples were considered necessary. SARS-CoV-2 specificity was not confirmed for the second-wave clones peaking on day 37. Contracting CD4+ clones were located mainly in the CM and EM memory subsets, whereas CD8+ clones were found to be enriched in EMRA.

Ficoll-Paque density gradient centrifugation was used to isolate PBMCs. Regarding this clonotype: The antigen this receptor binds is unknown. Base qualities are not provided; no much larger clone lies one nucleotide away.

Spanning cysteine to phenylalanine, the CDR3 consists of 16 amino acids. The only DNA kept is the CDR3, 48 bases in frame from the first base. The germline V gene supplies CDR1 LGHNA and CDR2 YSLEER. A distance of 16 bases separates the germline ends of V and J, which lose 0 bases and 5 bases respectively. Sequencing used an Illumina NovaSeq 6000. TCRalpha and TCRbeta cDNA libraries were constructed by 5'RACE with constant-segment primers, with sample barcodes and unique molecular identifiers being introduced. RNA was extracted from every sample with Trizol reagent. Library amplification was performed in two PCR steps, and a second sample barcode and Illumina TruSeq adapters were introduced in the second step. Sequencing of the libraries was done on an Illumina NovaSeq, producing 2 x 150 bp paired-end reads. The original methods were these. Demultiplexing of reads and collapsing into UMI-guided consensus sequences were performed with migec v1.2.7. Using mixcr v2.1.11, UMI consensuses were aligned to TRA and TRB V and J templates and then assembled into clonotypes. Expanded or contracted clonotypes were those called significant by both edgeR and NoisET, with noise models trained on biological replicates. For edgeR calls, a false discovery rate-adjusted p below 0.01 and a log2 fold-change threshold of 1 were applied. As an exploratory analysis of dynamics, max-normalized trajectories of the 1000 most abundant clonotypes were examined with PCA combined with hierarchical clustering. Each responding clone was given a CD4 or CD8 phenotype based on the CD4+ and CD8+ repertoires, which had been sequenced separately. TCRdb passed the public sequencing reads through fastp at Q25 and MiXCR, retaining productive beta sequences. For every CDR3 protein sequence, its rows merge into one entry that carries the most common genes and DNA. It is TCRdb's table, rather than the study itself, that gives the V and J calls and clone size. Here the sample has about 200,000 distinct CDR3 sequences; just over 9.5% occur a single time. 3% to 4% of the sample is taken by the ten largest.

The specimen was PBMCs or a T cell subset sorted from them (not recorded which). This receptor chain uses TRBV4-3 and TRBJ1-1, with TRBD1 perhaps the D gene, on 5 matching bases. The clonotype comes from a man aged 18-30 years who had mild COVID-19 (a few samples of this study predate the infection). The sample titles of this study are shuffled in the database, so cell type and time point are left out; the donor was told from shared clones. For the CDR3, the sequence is CASSQDLAGGWTEAFF. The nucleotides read TGCGCCAGCAGCCAAGACCTGGCGGGGGGGTGGACTGAAGCTTTCTTT.